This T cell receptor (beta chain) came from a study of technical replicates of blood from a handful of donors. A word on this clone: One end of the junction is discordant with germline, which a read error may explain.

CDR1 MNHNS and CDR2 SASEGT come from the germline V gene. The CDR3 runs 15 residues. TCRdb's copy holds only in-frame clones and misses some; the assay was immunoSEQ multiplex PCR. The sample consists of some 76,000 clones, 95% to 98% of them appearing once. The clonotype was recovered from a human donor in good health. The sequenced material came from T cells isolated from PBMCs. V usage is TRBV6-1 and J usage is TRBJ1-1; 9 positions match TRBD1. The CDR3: CATSWDREVSTEAFF. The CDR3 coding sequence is TGTGCCACCAGTTGGGACAGGGAAGTGAGCACTGAAGCTTTCTTT.